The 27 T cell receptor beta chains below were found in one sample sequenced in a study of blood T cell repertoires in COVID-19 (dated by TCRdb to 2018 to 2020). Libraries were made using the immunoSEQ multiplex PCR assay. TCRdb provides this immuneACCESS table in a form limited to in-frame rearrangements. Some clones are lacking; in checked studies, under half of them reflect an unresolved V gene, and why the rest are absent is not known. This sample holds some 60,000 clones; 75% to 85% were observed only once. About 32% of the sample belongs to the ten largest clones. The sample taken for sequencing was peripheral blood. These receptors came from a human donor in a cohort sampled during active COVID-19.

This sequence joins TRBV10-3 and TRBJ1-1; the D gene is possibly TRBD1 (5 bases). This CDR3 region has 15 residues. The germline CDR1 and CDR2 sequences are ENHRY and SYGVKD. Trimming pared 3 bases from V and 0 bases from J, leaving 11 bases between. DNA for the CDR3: TGTGCCATCAGTGAAGGAACAGGCTTGAACACTGAAGCTTTCTTT. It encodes CAISEGTGLNTEAFF.

CDR3 in DNA: TGTGCCAGCAGCTTTGGGGGGGATAATGAAAAACTGTTTTTT. This codes for CASSFGGDNEKLFF. This chain links TRBV5-6 with TRBJ1-4; tentatively, D is TRBD1 (5 bases). The CDR3 runs 14 residues. Germline CDR1 reads SGHDT; CDR2 reads YYEEEE. V lost 2 bases and J lost 4, with 9 bases in between.

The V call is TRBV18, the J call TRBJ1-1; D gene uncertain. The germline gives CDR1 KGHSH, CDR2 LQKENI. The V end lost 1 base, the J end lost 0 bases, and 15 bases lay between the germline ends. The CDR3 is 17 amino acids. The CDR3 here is CASSPQGPRTLNTEAFF. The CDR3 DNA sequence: TGTGCCAGCTCACCACAGGGCCCCCGGACTCTGAACACTGAAGCTTTCTTT.

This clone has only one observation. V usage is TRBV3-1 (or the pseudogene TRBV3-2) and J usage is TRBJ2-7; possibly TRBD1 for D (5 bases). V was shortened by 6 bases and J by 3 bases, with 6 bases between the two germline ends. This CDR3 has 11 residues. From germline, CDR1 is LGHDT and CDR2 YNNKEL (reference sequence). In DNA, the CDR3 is TGTGCCAGCAGAGGGGTCTACGAGCAGTACTTC. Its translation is CASRGVYEQYF.

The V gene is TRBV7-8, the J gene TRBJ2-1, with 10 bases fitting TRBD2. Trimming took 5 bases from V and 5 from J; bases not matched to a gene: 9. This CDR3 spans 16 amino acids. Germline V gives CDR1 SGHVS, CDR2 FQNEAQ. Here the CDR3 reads CASSNLLAGEHNEQFF. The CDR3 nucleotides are TGTGCCAGCAGCAACCTCCTAGCGGGGGAACACAATGAGCAGTTCTTC. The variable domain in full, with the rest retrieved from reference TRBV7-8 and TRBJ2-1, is GAGVSQSPRYKVAKRGQDVALRCDPISGHVSLFWYQQALGQGPEFLTYFQNEAQLDKSGLPSDRFFAERPEGSVSTLKIQRTQQEDSAVYLCASSNLLAGEHNEQFFGPGTRLTVL.

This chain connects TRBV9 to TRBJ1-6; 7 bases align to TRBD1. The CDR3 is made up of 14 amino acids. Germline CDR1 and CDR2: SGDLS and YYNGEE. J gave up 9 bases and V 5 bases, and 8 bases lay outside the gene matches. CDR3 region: CASSTDRVGSPLHF. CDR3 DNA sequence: TGTGCCAGCAGTACCGACAGGGTTGGTTCACCCCTCCACTTT.

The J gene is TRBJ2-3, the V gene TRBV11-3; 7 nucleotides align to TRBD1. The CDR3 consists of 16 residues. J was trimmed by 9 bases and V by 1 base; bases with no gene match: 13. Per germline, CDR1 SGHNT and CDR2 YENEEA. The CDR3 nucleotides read TGTGCCAGCAGCTTAGGCGGACAGGTTGAGGGAGCAACGCAGTATTTT. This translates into CASSLGGQVEGATQYF.

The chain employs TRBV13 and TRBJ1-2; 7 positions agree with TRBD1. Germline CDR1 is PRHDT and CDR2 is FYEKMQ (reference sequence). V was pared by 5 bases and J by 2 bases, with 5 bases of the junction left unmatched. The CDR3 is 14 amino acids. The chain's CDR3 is CASSHEQGNYGYTF. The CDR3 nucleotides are TGTGCCAGCAGCCACGAACAGGGGAACTATGGCTACACCTTC.

This CDR3 is CASRAGLYTGELFF. CDR3 bases: TGTGCCAGTAGAGCGGGACTCTACACCGGGGAGCTGTTTTTT. The chain uses TRBV19 and TRBJ2-2, with TRBD2 identical over 7 bases. Germline V gives CDR1 LNHDA, CDR2 SQIVND (reference sequence). With 6 bases clipped from V and 3 bases from J, the junction kept 4 bases outside the gene matches. CDR3 length equals 14 residues.

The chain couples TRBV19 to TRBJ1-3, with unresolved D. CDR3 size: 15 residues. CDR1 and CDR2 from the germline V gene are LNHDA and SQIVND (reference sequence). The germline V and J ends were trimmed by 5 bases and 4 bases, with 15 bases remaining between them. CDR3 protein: CASSWTYLGGNTIYF. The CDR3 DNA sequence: TGTGCCAGTAGTTGGACTTACCTAGGAGGAAACACCATATATTTT.

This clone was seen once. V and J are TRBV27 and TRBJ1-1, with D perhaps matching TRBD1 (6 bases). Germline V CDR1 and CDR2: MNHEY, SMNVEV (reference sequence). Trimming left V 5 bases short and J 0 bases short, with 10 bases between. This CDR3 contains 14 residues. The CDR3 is CASSMTGLNTEAFF. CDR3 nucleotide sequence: TGTGCCAGCAGTATGACAGGATTGAACACTGAAGCTTTCTTT.

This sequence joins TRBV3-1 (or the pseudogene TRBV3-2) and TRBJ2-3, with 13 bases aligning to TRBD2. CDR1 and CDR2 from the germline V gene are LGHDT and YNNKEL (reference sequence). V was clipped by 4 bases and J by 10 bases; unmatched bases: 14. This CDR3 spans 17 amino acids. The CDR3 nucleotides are TGTGCCAGCAGCCTGGGACTAGCGGGAAGAGGACCCAGGGCGCAGTATTTT. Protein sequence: CASSLGLAGRGPRAQYF.

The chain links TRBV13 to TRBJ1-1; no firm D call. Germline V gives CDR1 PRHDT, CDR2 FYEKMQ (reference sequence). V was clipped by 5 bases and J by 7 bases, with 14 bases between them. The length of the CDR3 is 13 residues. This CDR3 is CASSPGRWVEAFF. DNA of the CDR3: TGTGCCAGCAGCCCCGGGAGGTGGGTTGAAGCTTTCTTT. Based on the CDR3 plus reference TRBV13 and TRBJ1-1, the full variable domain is AAGVIQSPRHLIKEKRETATLKCYPIPRHDTVYWYQQGPGQDPQFLISFYEKMQSDKGSIPDRFSAQQFSDYHSELNMSSLELGDSALYFCASSPGRWVEAFFGQGTRLTVV.

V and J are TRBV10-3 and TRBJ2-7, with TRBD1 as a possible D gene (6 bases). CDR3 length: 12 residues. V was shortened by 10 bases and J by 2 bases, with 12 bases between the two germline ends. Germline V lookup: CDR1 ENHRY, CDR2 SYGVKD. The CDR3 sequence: CATQDSAYEQYF. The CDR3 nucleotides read TGTGCCACCCAGGACAGTGCCTACGAGCAGTACTTC.

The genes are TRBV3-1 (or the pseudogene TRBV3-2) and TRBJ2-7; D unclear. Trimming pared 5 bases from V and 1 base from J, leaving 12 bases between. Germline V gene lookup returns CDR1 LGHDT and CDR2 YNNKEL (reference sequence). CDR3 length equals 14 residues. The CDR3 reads CASSNTFDSYEQYF. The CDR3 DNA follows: TGTGCCAGCAGCAACACCTTCGATTCCTACGAGCAGTACTTC.

The CDR3 DNA sequence: TGCAGCGTTCGGACTGGGGATACGCAGTATTTT. It yields the protein CSVRTGDTQYF. The V and J genes are TRBV29-1 and TRBJ2-3, with a weak D call TRBD2 (5 bases). V lost 5 bases to trimming and J lost 6 bases, with 9 bases between them. Per the germline V gene, CDR1 is SQVTM and CDR2 is ANQGSEA. The CDR3 spans 11 residues.

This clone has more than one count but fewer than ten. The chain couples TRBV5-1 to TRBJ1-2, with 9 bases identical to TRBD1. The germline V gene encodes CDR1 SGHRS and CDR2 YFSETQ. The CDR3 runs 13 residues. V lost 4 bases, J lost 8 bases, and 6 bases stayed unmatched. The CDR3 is CASSPGQGLGYTF. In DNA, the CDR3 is TGCGCCAGCAGCCCCGGACAGGGGTTAGGCTACACCTTC.

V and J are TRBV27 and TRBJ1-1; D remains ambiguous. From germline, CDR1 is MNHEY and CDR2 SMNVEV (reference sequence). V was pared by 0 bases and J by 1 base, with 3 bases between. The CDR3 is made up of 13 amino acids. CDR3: CASSLSRNTEAFF. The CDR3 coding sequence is TGTGCCAGCAGTTTATCGCGGAACACTGAAGCTTTCTTT.

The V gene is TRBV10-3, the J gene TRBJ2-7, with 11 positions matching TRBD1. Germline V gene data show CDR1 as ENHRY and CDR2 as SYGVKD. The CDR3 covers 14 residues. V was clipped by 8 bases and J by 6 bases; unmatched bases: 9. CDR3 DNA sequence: TGTGCCATCGCTTATGGACAGGGGGCGGTCGAGCAGTACTTC. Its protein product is CAIAYGQGAVEQYF.

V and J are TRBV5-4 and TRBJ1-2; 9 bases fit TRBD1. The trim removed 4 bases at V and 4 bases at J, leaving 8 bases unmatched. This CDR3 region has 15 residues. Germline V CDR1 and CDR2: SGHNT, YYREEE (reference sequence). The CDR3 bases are TGTGCCAGCAGCGAGGGACAGGGTTATCTCTATGGCTACACCTTC. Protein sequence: CASSEGQGYLYGYTF.

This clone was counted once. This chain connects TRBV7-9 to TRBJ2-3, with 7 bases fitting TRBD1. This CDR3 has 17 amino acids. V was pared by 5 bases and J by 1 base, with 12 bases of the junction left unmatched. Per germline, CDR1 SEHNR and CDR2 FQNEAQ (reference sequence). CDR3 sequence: CASSGPTGQDRTDTQYF. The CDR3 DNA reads TGTGCCAGCAGCGGCCCAACTGGACAGGACCGCACAGATACGCAGTATTTT.

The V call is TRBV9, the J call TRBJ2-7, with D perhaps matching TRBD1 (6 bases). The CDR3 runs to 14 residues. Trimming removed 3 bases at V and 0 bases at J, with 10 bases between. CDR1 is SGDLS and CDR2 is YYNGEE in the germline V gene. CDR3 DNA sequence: TGTGCCAGCAGCGCCCAGGGGTACTCCTACGAGCAGTACTTC. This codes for CASSAQGYSYEQYF.

CDR3 in DNA: TGTGCCAGCTTTGAGTGGTCGAACACTGAAGCTTTCTTT. This sequence encodes CASFEWSNTEAFF. The chain employs TRBV6-5 and TRBJ1-1; no clear D. CDR1 and CDR2 (germline): MNHEY, SVGAGI. V lost 8 bases and J lost 1, with 11 bases in between. CDR3 length: 13 amino acids.

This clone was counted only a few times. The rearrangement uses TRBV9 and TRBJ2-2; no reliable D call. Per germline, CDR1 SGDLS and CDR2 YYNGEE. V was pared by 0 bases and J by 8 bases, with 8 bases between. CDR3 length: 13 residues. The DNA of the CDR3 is TGTGCCAGCAGCGTAGAGAACCGGGGGGAGCTGTTTTTT. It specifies CASSVENRGELFF. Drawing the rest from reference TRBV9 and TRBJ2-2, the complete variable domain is DSGVTQTPKHLITATGQRVTLRCSPRSGDLSVYWYQQSLDQGLQFLIQYYNGEERAKGNILERFSAQQFPDLHSELNLSSLELGDSALYFCASSVENRGELFFGEGSRLTVL.

The CDR3 loop reads CASSPRATGQNYGYTF. The DNA for the CDR3 is TGTGCCAGCTCTCCCAGGGCGACCGGTCAGAACTATGGCTACACCTTC. The chain joins TRBV18 to TRBJ1-2; a possible D gene is TRBD1 (5 bases). Per the germline V gene, CDR1 is KGHSH and CDR2 is LQKENI. Trimming removed 6 bases at V and 2 bases at J, with 19 bases between. The CDR3 has 16 residues.

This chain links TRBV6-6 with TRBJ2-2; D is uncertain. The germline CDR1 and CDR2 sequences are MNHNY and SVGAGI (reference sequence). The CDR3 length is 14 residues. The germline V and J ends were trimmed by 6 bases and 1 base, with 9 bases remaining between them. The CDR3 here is CASSFVENTGELFF. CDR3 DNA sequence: TGTGCCAGCAGCTTCGTAGAGAACACCGGGGAGCTGTTTTTT.

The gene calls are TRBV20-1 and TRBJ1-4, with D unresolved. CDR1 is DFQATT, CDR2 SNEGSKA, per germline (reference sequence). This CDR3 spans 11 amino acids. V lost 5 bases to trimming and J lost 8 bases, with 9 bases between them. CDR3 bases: TGCAGTGCTCCCTTTCGGGAAAAACTGTTTTTT. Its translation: CSAPFREKLFF.